These T cell receptor beta chains were read from a single sample in a study of T cell responses to AZD1222 COVID-19 vaccine. Using immunoSEQ multiplex PCR, the repertoire was profiled, and TCRdb retains in-frame clones only, with some absent. The repertoire holds some 130,000 clones, with 85% to 95% as singletons. Sequencing was performed on peripheral blood, taken 28 days after the second AZD1222 dose. These receptors were collected from an adult who received the AZD1222 COVID-19 vaccine. Each CDR3 is given with its conserved first and last residue. The order of the fields is D gene, V gene, clone size, J gene, CDR3 DNA, CDR3 protein. A D gene is named only where the DNA matches it firmly. Some rows have no size entry. The others give once, few or many, or a class for an expanded clone.

d_call: .
v_call: TRBV6-5
clone_size: .
j_call: TRBJ1-5
cdr3_nt: TGTGCCAGCAGTTACCAGAGGACGGAGAATCAGCCCCAGCATTTT
cdr3_aa: CASSYQRTENQPQHF

d_call: .
v_call: TRBV4-1
clone_size: .
j_call: TRBJ2-7
cdr3_nt: TGCGCCAGCAGCCAAGTCCTTACTAGCACCTACGAGCAGTACTTC
cdr3_aa: CASSQVLTSTYEQYF

d_call: .
v_call: TRBV14
clone_size: .
j_call: TRBJ1-1
cdr3_nt: TGTGCCAGCAGCCTTATACTGAACACTGAAGCTTTCTTT
cdr3_aa: CASSLILNTEAFF

d_call: TRBD1
v_call: TRBV6-2/TRBV6-3
clone_size: .
j_call: TRBJ2-7
cdr3_nt: TGTGCCAGCAGTTTTTCGGTCGACAGGGTTCTAGCCTACGAGCAGTACTTC
cdr3_aa: CASSFSVDRVLAYEQYF

d_call: TRBD1
v_call: TRBV3-1/TRBV3-2
clone_size: .
j_call: TRBJ1-1
cdr3_nt: TGTGCCAGCAGCTACCGGACAGGACAGAATGAAGCTTTCTTT
cdr3_aa: CASSYRTGQNEAFF

d_call: .
v_call: TRBV25-1
clone_size: .
j_call: TRBJ1-1
cdr3_nt: TGTGCCAGCAGTGATGCCTCATGGGCGGCTGAAGCTTTCTTT
cdr3_aa: CASSDASWAAEAFF

d_call: .
v_call: TRBV11-3
clone_size: .
j_call: TRBJ1-6
cdr3_nt: TGTGCCAGCAGCCCCGGGAGAATTGATGATTCACCCCTCCACTTT
cdr3_aa: CASSPGRIDDSPLHF

d_call: .
v_call: TRBV5-4
clone_size: .
j_call: TRBJ1-2
cdr3_nt: TGTGCCAGCAGCCACTCAAACAGGGCATATGGCTACACCTTC
cdr3_aa: CASSHSNRAYGYTF

d_call: TRBD2
v_call: TRBV9
clone_size: .
j_call: TRBJ2-1
cdr3_nt: TGTGCCAGCAGCTCCCCGGGCGGGGGGGTTGGTGAGCAGTTCTTC
cdr3_aa: CASSSPGGGVGEQFF

d_call: .
v_call: TRBV13
clone_size: .
j_call: TRBJ1-1
cdr3_nt: TGTGCCAGCAGCTTCTTGATCACTGAAGCTTTCTTT
cdr3_aa: CASSFLITEAFF

d_call: .
v_call: TRBV28
clone_size: .
j_call: TRBJ1-5
cdr3_nt: TGTGCCAGCAGTTCCCCCGGGACGGCGGAGAGTCAGCCCCAGCATTTT
cdr3_aa: CASSSPGTAESQPQHF

d_call: .
v_call: TRBV5-1
clone_size: .
j_call: TRBJ2-5
cdr3_nt: TGCGCCAGCAGCCTAGCAGGGACAAGGGGCGGAGAGACCCAGTACTTC
cdr3_aa: CASSLAGTRGGETQYF

d_call: .
v_call: TRBV3-1/TRBV3-2
clone_size: .
j_call: TRBJ1-2
cdr3_nt: TGTGCCAGCAGCCAAGAAAACCCCTACCATGGCTACACCTTC
cdr3_aa: CASSQENPYHGYTF

d_call: TRBD1
v_call: TRBV3-1/TRBV3-2
clone_size: .
j_call: TRBJ1-2
cdr3_nt: TGTGCCAGCAGCCCTACCCGGGACAGGAGATATGGCTACACCTTC
cdr3_aa: CASSPTRDRRYGYTF

d_call: TRBD1
v_call: TRBV30
clone_size: once
j_call: TRBJ2-7
cdr3_nt: TGTGCCCTGACAGGGATCCACGAGCAGTACTTC
cdr3_aa: CALTGIHEQYF

d_call: TRBD2
v_call: TRBV7-9
clone_size: .
j_call: TRBJ2-1
cdr3_nt: TGTGCCAGCAGGACCATAGCGGGGGTGTCCTACAATGAGCAGTTCTTC
cdr3_aa: CASRTIAGVSYNEQFF

d_call: TRBD1
v_call: TRBV2
clone_size: .
j_call: TRBJ1-5
cdr3_nt: TGTGCCAGCAGTCACGACAGGGAAGGTCGACTTGAATTCCAGCCCCAGCATTTT
cdr3_aa: CASSHDREGRLEFQPQHF

d_call: .
v_call: TRBV5-4
clone_size: .
j_call: TRBJ2-7
cdr3_nt: TGTGCCAGCAGCTTGGGCTACTCCGGGACACTCTACGAGCAGTACTTC
cdr3_aa: CASSLGYSGTLYEQYF

d_call: .
v_call: TRBV3-1/TRBV3-2
clone_size: .
j_call: TRBJ2-7
cdr3_nt: TGTGCCAGCAGCCAAGATAGGTGGGGCTCCTCCTACGAGCAGTACTTC
cdr3_aa: CASSQDRWGSSYEQYF

d_call: .
v_call: TRBV2
clone_size: once
j_call: TRBJ2-7
cdr3_nt: TGTGCCAGCAGTGATCGGGGCTACGAGCAGTACTTC
cdr3_aa: CASSDRGYEQYF

d_call: TRBD2
v_call: TRBV5-6
clone_size: .
j_call: TRBJ2-3
cdr3_nt: TGTGCCAGCAGCTTGTCGGCTAGCGGGGGTCCAGATACGCAGTATTTT
cdr3_aa: CASSLSASGGPDTQYF

d_call: .
v_call: TRBV5-6
clone_size: .
j_call: TRBJ1-5
cdr3_nt: TGTGCCAGCAGCTTGGAGGGTCAGCCCCAGCATTTT
cdr3_aa: CASSLEGQPQHF

d_call: .
v_call: TRBV4-1
clone_size: .
j_call: TRBJ1-3
cdr3_nt: TGCGCCAGCAGCCTTGGAGGGGTTGTTGGAAACACCATATATTTT
cdr3_aa: CASSLGGVVGNTIYF

d_call: .
v_call: TRBV6-5
clone_size: .
j_call: TRBJ1-6
cdr3_nt: TGTGCCAGCAGTTACGGATCTCGCTCCTATAATTCACCCCTCCACTTT
cdr3_aa: CASSYGSRSYNSPLHF

d_call: .
v_call: TRBV2
clone_size: few
j_call: TRBJ1-1
cdr3_nt: TGTGCCAGCAGTCCTTACACTGAAGCTTTCTTT
cdr3_aa: CASSPYTEAFF

d_call: .
v_call: TRBV12-3/TRBV12-4
clone_size: .
j_call: TRBJ2-3
cdr3_nt: TGTGCCAGCAGTTTTACAGATACGCAGTATTTT
cdr3_aa: CASSFTDTQYF

d_call: .
v_call: TRBV19
clone_size: .
j_call: TRBJ1-1
cdr3_nt: TGTGCCAGTAGTATGGGCACCCACACTGAAGCTTTCTTT
cdr3_aa: CASSMGTHTEAFF

d_call: .
v_call: TRBV9
clone_size: .
j_call: TRBJ1-6
cdr3_nt: TGTGCCAGCAGCGTGGATAATTCACCCCTCCACTTT
cdr3_aa: CASSVDNSPLHF

d_call: TRBD1
v_call: TRBV7-8
clone_size: .
j_call: TRBJ1-4
cdr3_nt: TGTGCCAGCAGCTTAAGGGTGGGGACAGGGAAATCTATTAGGGAAAAACTGTTTTTT
cdr3_aa: CASSLRVGTGKSIREKLFF

d_call: .
v_call: TRBV6-5
clone_size: .
j_call: TRBJ1-5
cdr3_nt: TGTGCCAGCAGTTCACTCTCCCTCGGCAATCAGCCCCAGCATTTT
cdr3_aa: CASSSLSLGNQPQHF

d_call: .
v_call: TRBV19
clone_size: .
j_call: TRBJ1-5
cdr3_nt: TGTGCCAGTACCACCCTGGGTCCGGGTCAGCCCCAGCATTTT
cdr3_aa: CASTTLGPGQPQHF

d_call: TRBD2
v_call: TRBV10-3
clone_size: .
j_call: TRBJ2-1
cdr3_nt: TGTGCCATCAGACTAGCGGGGGGTGATGGTGAGCAGTTCTTC
cdr3_aa: CAIRLAGGDGEQFF

d_call: .
v_call: TRBV19
clone_size: .
j_call: TRBJ1-1
cdr3_nt: TGTGCCAGTAGTATACGGTTCATCCCTGGGACTGAAGCTTTCTTT
cdr3_aa: CASSIRFIPGTEAFF

d_call: .
v_call: TRBV13
clone_size: .
j_call: TRBJ2-7
cdr3_nt: TGTGCCAGCAGCGCACGTGAGGGCCTCAACTCCTACGAGCAGTACTTC
cdr3_aa: CASSAREGLNSYEQYF

d_call: .
v_call: TRBV7-8
clone_size: .
j_call: TRBJ1-5
cdr3_nt: TGTGCCAGCAGCTTACGTAGTGGGACTCAGCCCCAGCATTTT
cdr3_aa: CASSLRSGTQPQHF

d_call: .
v_call: TRBV2
clone_size: .
j_call: TRBJ1-3
cdr3_nt: TGTGCCAACCTTGTGGGGGACTCCTGGGCGGGAAACACCATATATTTT
cdr3_aa: CANLVGDSWAGNTIYF

d_call: .
v_call: TRBV6-1
clone_size: once
j_call: TRBJ1-3
cdr3_nt: TGTGCCAGCAGTGATAACCCCTTGCCTGGAAACACCATATATTTT
cdr3_aa: CASSDNPLPGNTIYF

d_call: .
v_call: TRBV29-1
clone_size: .
j_call: TRBJ1-2
cdr3_nt: TGCAGCGTTGGAACAGGGCTTAACTATGGCTACACCTTC
cdr3_aa: CSVGTGLNYGYTF

d_call: .
v_call: TRBV19
clone_size: .
j_call: TRBJ2-2
cdr3_nt: TGTGCCAGTAGCATACAACTAGGTGCCGGGGAGCTGTTTTTT
cdr3_aa: CASSIQLGAGELFF

d_call: .
v_call: TRBV6-5
clone_size: .
j_call: TRBJ1-2
cdr3_nt: TGTGCCACTACCACAGGGCCAAATGGCTACACCTTC
cdr3_aa: CATTTGPNGYTF

d_call: .
v_call: TRBV5-6
clone_size: .
j_call: TRBJ1-6
cdr3_nt: TGTGCCAGCAGCTACTCCTCCAGGGTGCGGTCACCCCTCCACTTT
cdr3_aa: CASSYSSRVRSPLHF

d_call: TRBD1
v_call: TRBV6-2/TRBV6-3
clone_size: .
j_call: TRBJ2-7
cdr3_nt: TGTGCCAGCAGTTACACCACCCGGGACAGGGATACCTACGAGCAGTACTTC
cdr3_aa: CASSYTTRDRDTYEQYF